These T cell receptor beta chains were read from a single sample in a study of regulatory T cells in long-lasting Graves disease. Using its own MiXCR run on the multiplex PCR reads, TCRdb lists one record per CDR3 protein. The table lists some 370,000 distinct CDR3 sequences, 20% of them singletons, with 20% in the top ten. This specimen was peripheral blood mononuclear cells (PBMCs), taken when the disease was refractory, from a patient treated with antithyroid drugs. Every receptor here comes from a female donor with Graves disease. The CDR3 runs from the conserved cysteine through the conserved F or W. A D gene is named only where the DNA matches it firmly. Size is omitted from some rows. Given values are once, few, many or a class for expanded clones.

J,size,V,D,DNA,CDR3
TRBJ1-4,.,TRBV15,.,TGTGCCACCAGCAGCCCCTCAGGGTTTGGAAAACTGTTTTTT,CATSSPSGFGKLFF
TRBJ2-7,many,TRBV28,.,TGTGCCAGCGCGACGGGTCTGGGCGGAGTTGCCTACGAGCAGTACTTC,CASATGLGGVAYEQYF
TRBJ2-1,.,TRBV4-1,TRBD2,TGCGCCAGCAGCCAAGGCCCCGGGGTTAGCGGGAGCAATGAGCAGTTCTTC,CASSQGPGVSGSNEQFF
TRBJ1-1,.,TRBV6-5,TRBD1,TGTGCCAGCAGTTACTCGGGGACAGGCCAGGGGACTGAAGCTTTCTTT,CASSYSGTGQGTEAFF
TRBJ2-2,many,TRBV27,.,TGTGCCAGCAGTTTATCGGGCCCGGCCGGGGAGCTGTTTTTT,CASSLSGPAGELFF
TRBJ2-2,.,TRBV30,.,TGTGCCTTAGAAGCGGGGGAGCTGTTTTTT,CALEAGELFF
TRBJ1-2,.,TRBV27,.,TGTGCCAGCAGTGCCCAGGGGCGGCTCTTCTATGGCTACACCTTC,CASSAQGRLFYGYTF
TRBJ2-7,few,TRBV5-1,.,TGCGCCAGCAGCTTGTCTACGGGCGACAGGGAGCAGTACTTC,CASSLSTGDREQYF
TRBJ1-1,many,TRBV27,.,TGTGCCAGCAGTTCAGGGGCGACTGAAGCTTTCTTT,CASSSGATEAFF
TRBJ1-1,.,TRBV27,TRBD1,TGTGCCAGCACTGGGACAGGGCGGCCTGAAGCTTTCTTT,CASTGTGRPEAFF
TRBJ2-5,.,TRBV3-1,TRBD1,TGTGCCAGCAGCCAAGGGACAGGGGCGGCCGAGACCCAGTACTTC,CASSQGTGAAETQYF
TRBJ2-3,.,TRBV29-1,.,TGCAGCGTTGGGGCAGGCTCTAGCACAGATACGCAGTATTTT,CSVGAGSSTDTQYF
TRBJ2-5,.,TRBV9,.,TGTGCCAGCAGCGTAGCGGCTAGCCTCTCGGAGACCCAGTACTTC,CASSVAASLSETQYF
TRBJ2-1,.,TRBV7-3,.,TGTGCCAGCAGCTTACGACAGGTCGACAGCTCCTACAATGAGCAGTTCTTC,CASSLRQVDSSYNEQFF
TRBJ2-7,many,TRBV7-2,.,TGTGCCAGCAGCCCGGGGAGTCTCGGGCTCTACGAGCAGTACTTC,CASSPGSLGLYEQYF
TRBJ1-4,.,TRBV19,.,TGTGCCAGTAGGCGGGGGTCTGCTAATGAAAAACTGTTTTTT,CASRRGSANEKLFF
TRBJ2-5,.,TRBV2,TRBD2,TGTGCCAGCAGTGATTCTAGCGGGAGGTCGGAGACCCAGTACTTC,CASSDSSGRSETQYF
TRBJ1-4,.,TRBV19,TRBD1,TGTGCCAGTAGTGCCCTACAGACAGGGGAGGATGAAAAACTGTTTTTT,CASSALQTGEDEKLFF
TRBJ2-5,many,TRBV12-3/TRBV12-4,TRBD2,TGTGCCAGCAGTTTGCGAGCGGGAGACGAGACCCAGTACTTC,CASSLRAGDETQYF
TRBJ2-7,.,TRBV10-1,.,TGCGCCAGCAGCTCCGTGCTAGCGCCCTACGAGCAGTACTTC,CASSSVLAPYEQYF
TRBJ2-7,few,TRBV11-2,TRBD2,TGTGCCAGCAGCACAGGACTAGCGGGAATCAACGAGCAGTACTTC,CASSTGLAGINEQYF
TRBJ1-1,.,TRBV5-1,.,TGCGCCAGCAGTTTCGGAGTTGGGAACACTGAAGCTTTCTTT,CASSFGVGNTEAFF
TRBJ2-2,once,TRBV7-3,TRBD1,TGTGCCAGCAGCCGGCGAAGGCAGGGGGCAACGAACACCGGGGAGCTGTTTTTT,CASSRRRQGATNTGELFF
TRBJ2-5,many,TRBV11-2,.,TGTGCCAGCAGCCGGGGACCGGTCCAAGAGACCCAGTACTTC,CASSRGPVQETQYF
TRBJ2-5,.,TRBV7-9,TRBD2,TGTGCCAGCAGCTTGGGAACTAGCGGGAGAGGGGGCCAAGAGACCCAGTACTTC,CASSLGTSGRGGQETQYF
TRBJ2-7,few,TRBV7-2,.,TGTGCCAGCAGCTTAGTCGGGGGTACCGGGACAGCCTCCTACGAGCAGTACTTC,CASSLVGGTGTASYEQYF
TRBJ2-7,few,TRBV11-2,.,TGTGCCAGCAGCTTAGAGTTCTTCGGCGAGCAGTACTTC,CASSLEFFGEQYF
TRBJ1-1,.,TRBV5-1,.,TGCGCCAGCAGCCTCCAACCAATGATGAACACTGAAGCTTTCTTT,CASSLQPMMNTEAFF
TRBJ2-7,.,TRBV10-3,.,TGTGCCATCAGAGGTGAGGGTTTTGGTTACGAGCAGTACTTC,CAIRGEGFGYEQYF
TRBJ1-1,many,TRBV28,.,TGTGCCAGCAGTTTAGGGGGTGGAAGCACTGAAGCTTTCTTT,CASSLGGGSTEAFF
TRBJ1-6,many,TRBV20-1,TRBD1,TGCAGTGCTAGAGACCCACAGGGGGCATTTTCACCCCTCCACTTT,CSARDPQGAFSPLHF
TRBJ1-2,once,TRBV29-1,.,TGCAGCGCCCAAGGGGGGTATGGCTACACCTTC,CSAQGGYGYTF
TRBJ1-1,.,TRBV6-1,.,TGTGCCACCGAGACAGCAGACGCTTTCTTT,CATETADAFF
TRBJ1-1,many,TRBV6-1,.,TGTGCCAGCAAAAAAGAATGGGAGGGCTTGGGGACTGAAGCTTTCTTT,CASKKEWEGLGTEAFF
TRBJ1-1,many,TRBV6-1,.,TGTGCCAGCAGTGAGACAGTGAACACTGAAGCTTTCTTT,CASSETVNTEAFF